The 10 T cell receptor beta chains below all came from one sample that was sequenced in a study of glioma-infiltrating T cells. Using RNA template, CDR3s of TCR alpha and beta were amplified with iRepertoire arm-PCR. TCRdb used MiXCR to reprocess the multiplex PCR reads, holding one entry per CDR3 protein. The data hold 95,000 to 110,000 distinct CDR3 sequences, with about 30% observed a single time. Material for sequencing was glioma tissue, nonneoplastic brain tissue, or PBMCs (not recorded which). The source of these receptors is a human donor with low-grade glioma or glioblastoma, undergoing nonglioma brain surgery, or in good health (not recorded which).

In the case of this clonotype: A read error is possible here, since a much larger clone lies one base away. CDR3 sequence: CASSLNHSGATNEKLFF. The CDR3, as DNA: TGTGCCAGCAGCTTAAACCACTCCGGTGCAACTAATGAAAAACTGTTTTTT. V gene TRBV7-2 combines with J gene TRBJ1-4; D gene unclear. Germline V gene data show CDR1 as SGHTA and CDR2 as FQGNSA. The CDR3 has 17 amino acids. Trimming removed 2 bases from V and 0 bases from J, with 13 bases in between.

This clonotype was seen a few times. This chain joins TRBV5-1 and TRBJ2-4, with 12 bases lining up with TRBD2. The CDR3 has 18 amino acids. Germline V lookup: CDR1 SGHRS, CDR2 YFSETQ. V trimming: 4 bases; J trimming: 0 bases; junction bases outside the gene matches: 8. The CDR3 bases are TGCGCCAGCAGCCCTGGACTAGCGGGGAATCTAGCCAAAAACATTCAGTACTTC. This sequence encodes CASSPGLAGNLAKNIQYF. Full variable domain (missing parts from reference TRBV5-1 and TRBJ2-4): KAGVTQTPRYLIKTRGQQVTLSCSPISGHRSVSWYQQTPGQGLQFLFEYFSETQRNKGNFPGRFSGRQFSNSRSEMNVSTLELGDSALYLCASSPGLAGNLAKNIQYFGAGTRLSVL.

This clonotype was seen ten or more times. This rearrangement joins TRBV6-1 to TRBJ1-6; 11 bases fit TRBD1. Per germline, CDR1 MNHNS and CDR2 SASEGT. The CDR3 contains 13 residues. J lost 11 bases, V lost 7 bases, and 4 bases had no gene match. The CDR3 DNA reads as TGTGCCAGCAAAGGACAGGGGGCAACACCCCTCCACTTT. This gives the protein CASKGQGATPLHF.

In its sample, this clonotype was seen a few times. The chain couples TRBV12-3 or TRBV12-4 to TRBJ1-3; D is uncertain. CDR3 length equals 13 residues. Trimming removed 4 bases from V and 6 bases from J, with 10 bases in between. The chain's CDR3 is CASSSQNENTIYF. The DNA of the CDR3 is TGTGCCAGCAGTTCTCAGAATGAAAACACCATATATTTT.

As for this clonotype: This could be a read error, since a much larger clone is one nucleotide away. This is likely a read error, given that the CDR3 carries no conserved phenylalanine or tryptophan at its end. The chain is built from TRBV6-2 or TRBV6-3 and TRBJ1-1; D is perhaps TRBD1 (6 bases). V lost 4 bases and J lost 8, with 11 bases in between. Germline V lookup: CDR1 MNHEY, CDR2 SVGEGT. The CDR3 runs 12 residues. In DNA form, the CDR3 reads TGTGCCAGCAGTTCGGGGGGACACGAAGCTTTCCTT. This codes for CASSSGGHEAFL.

This clonotype was detected a few times. J is TRBJ1-5 and V is TRBV12-5; the D gene is possibly TRBD1 (6 bases). The CDR3 covers 15 residues. From germline, CDR1 is LGHNT and CDR2 FRNRAP. With 6 bases removed from V and 3 bases from J, the gap between germline ends came to 15 bases. The CDR3: CASGPLTGVNQPQHF. Written as DNA, the CDR3 is TGTGCTAGTGGACCACTGACAGGAGTCAATCAGCCCCAGCATTTT.

This clonotype has a count of ten or more. The genes are TRBV20-1 and TRBJ1-1; 8 bases align to TRBD1. Germline CDR1 reads DFQATT; CDR2 reads SNEGSKA (reference sequence). V was pared by 2 bases and J by 4 bases, with 9 bases of the junction left unmatched. The CDR3 is 15 residues long. The CDR3 DNA is TGCAGTGCTAGATCCCTAGGACAGGGACGCACTGAAGCTTTCTTT. Translating gives CSARSLGQGRTEAFF.

There are many counts of this clonotype. CDR3 region: CASKEPLTTGEGYTF. CDR3 bases: TGCGCCAGCAAGGAACCTTTAACGACTGGAGAGGGCTACACCTTC. The rearrangement joins TRBV4-1 to TRBJ1-2, with D hard to call. Germline CDR1 and CDR2: MGHRA and YSYEKL. V gave up 7 bases and J gave up 8 bases, with 23 bases separating them. This CDR3 is built from 15 residues.

There are many counts of this clonotype. The junction does not match germline at one end; this may be a read error. The V gene is TRBV7-7, the J gene TRBJ1-1; 8 positions match TRBD1. Germline V gene data show CDR1 as SSHAT and CDR2 as FNYEAQ (reference sequence). The CDR3 has 14 amino acids. CDR3 DNA sequence: TGTGCTAGCAGCGCGATGACAGGGGACACTGAAGCTTTCTTT. Its translation: CASSAMTGDTEAFF.

In regard to this clonotype: This may be a read error, as it is one base from a much larger clone. In DNA form, the CDR3 reads TGCAGTGCCGTTCCACTCGTGGGGCCGATTGGCTACACCTTC. This codes for CSAVPLVGPIGYTF. The chain is built from TRBV20-1 and TRBJ1-2; D may be TRBD1 (5 bases). Germline assignment: CDR1 DFQATT and CDR2 SNEGSKA (reference sequence). This CDR3 has 14 amino acids. Deletions cut 6 bases from V and 7 bases from J, with 21 bases between.